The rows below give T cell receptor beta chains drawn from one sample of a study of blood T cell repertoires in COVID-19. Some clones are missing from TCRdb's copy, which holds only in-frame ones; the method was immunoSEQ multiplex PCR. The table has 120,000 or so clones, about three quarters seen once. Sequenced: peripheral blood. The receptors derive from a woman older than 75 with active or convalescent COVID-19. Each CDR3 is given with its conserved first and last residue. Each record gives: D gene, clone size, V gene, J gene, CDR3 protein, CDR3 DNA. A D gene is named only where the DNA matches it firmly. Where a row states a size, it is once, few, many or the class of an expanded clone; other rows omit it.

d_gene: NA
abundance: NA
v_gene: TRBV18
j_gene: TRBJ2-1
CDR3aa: CASSPRNYNEQFF
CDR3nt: TGTGCCAGCTCACCCAGGAATTACAATGAGCAGTTCTTC

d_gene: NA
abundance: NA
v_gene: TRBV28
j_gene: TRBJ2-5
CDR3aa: CASSPAGTGYGETQYF
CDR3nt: TGTGCCAGCAGCCCGGCAGGAACAGGGTACGGCGAGACCCAGTACTTC

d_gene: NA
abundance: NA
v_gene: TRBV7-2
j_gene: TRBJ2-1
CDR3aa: CASSFATAFRNEQFF
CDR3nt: TGTGCCAGCAGCTTTGCAACAGCCTTCCGAAATGAGCAGTTCTTC

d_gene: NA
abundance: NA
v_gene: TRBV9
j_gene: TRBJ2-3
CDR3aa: CASSVVVGPPDTQYF
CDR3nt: TGTGCCAGCAGCGTAGTTGTCGGTCCTCCGGATACGCAGTATTTT

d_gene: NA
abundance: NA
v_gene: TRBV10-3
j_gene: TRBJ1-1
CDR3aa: CAISESVVLNTEAFF
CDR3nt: TGTGCCATCAGTGAGTCGGTAGTCCTGAACACTGAAGCTTTCTTT

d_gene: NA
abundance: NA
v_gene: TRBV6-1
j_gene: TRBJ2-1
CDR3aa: CASSEFLATYNEQFF
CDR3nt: TGTGCCAGCAGTGAATTTCTAGCGACCTACAATGAGCAGTTCTTC

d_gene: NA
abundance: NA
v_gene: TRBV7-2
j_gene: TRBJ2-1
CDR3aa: CASRKDKSSYNEQFF
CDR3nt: TGTGCCAGCAGGAAAGACAAGAGCTCCTACAATGAGCAGTTCTTC

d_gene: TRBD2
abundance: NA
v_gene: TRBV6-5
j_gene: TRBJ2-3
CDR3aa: CASRGTSAADTQYF
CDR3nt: TGTGCCAGCAGAGGGACTAGCGCAGCAGATACGCAGTATTTT

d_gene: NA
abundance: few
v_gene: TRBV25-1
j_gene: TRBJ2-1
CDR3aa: CASSVRSEQFF
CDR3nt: TGTGCCAGCAGTGTTCGGTCGGAGCAGTTCTTC

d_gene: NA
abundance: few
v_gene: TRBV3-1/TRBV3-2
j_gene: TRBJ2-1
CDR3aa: CASRLGLDSYNEQFF
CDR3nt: TGTGCCAGCAGGCTGGGACTTGATTCCTACAATGAGCAGTTCTTC

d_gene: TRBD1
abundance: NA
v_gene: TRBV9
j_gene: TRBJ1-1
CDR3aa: CASSTQGTENTEAFF
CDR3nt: TGTGCCAGCAGCACCCAGGGGACAGAGAACACTGAAGCTTTCTTT

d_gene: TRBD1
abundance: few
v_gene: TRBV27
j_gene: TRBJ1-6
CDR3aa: CASSLSIGGRSPLHF
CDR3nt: TGTGCCAGCAGTTTATCGATAGGGGGCCGGTCACCCCTCCACTTT

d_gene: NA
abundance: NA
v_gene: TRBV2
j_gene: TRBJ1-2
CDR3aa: CASSLQGNYGYTF
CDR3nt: TGTGCCAGCAGTTTGCAGGGTAACTATGGCTACACCTTC

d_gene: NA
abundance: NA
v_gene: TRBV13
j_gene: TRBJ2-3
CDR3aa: CASSLGGRANTDTQYF
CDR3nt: TGTGCCAGCAGCTTAGGAGGGCGGGCCAACACAGATACGCAGTATTTT

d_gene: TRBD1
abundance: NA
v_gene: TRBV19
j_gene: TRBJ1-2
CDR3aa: CASSIVTGLHGYTF
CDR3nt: TGTGCCAGTAGTATTGTGACAGGGCTCCATGGCTACACCTTC

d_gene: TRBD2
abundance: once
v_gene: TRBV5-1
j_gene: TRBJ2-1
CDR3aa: CASSLAIGLAVYNEQFF
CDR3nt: TGCGCCAGCAGCTTGGCTATCGGACTAGCGGTCTACAATGAGCAGTTCTTC

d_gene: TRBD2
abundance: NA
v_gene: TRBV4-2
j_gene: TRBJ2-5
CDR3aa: CASSQDGGSYQETQYF
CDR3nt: TGTGCCAGCAGCCAAGATGGCGGGAGCTACCAGGAGACCCAGTACTTC

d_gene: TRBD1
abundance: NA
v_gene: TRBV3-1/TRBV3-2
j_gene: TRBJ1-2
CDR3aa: CASSLLGTGELYGYTF
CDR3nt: TGTGCCAGCAGCTTACTTGGGACAGGAGAACTCTATGGCTACACCTTC

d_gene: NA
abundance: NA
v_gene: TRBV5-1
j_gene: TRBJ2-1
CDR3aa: CASSLYASGNEQFF
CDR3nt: TGCGCCAGCAGCTTGTACGCTAGTGGTAATGAGCAGTTCTTC

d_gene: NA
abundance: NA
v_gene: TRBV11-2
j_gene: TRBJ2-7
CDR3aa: CASSSNPGLKYF
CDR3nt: TGTGCCAGCAGCAGTAACCCGGGTCTCAAATACTTC

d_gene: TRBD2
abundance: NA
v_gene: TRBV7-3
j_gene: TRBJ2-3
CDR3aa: CASRGLADTDTQYF
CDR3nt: TGTGCCAGCCGCGGACTAGCGGACACAGATACGCAGTATTTT

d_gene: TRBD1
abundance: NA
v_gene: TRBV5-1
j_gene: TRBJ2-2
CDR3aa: CASKMTGKNTGELFF
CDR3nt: TGCGCCAGCAAGATGACAGGGAAAAACACCGGGGAGCTGTTTTTT

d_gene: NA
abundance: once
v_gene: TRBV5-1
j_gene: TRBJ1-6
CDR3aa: CASSLDSNSPLHF
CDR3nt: TGCGCCAGCAGCTTGGATAGTAATTCACCCCTCCACTTT

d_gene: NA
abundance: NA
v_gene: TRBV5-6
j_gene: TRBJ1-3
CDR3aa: CASSGFLLGDTIYF
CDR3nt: TGTGCCAGCTCTGGATTTCTCCTAGGGGACACCATATATTTT

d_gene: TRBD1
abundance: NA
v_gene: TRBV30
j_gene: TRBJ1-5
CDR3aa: CAWSRGQNQPQHF
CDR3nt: TGTGCCTGGAGTAGGGGGCAGAATCAGCCCCAGCATTTT

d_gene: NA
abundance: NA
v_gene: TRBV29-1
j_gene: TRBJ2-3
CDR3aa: CSVVLAPLSTDTQYF
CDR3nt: TGCAGCGTCGTCCTAGCTCCGCTTAGCACAGATACGCAGTATTTT

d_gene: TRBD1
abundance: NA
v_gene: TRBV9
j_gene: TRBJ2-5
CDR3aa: CASSPRTGGVETQYF
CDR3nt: TGTGCCAGCAGCCCTCGGACAGGGGGCGTCGAGACCCAGTACTTC

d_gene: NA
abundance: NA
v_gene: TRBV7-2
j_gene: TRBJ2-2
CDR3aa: CASSLEYRTIGELFF
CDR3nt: TGTGCCAGCAGCTTAGAATATAGGACAATCGGGGAGCTGTTTTTT

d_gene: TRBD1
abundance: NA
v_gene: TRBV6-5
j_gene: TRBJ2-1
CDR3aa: CASSEGTGGIGEQFF
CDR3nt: TGTGCCAGCAGCGAGGGGACAGGGGGAATCGGTGAGCAGTTCTTC

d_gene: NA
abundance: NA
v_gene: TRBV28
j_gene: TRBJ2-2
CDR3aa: CASSFGGQVGTGELFF
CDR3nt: TGTGCCAGCAGTTTCGGTGGGCAGGTGGGTACCGGGGAGCTGTTTTTT

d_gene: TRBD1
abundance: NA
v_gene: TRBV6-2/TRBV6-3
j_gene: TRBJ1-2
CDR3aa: CASSTRTGGERGYTF
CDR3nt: TGTGCCAGCAGTACCCGGACAGGGGGCGAGAGAGGCTACACCTTC

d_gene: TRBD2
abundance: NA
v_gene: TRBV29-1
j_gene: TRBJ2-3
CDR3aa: CSVATSGRAGDTQYF
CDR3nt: TGCAGCGTGGCGACTAGCGGGAGGGCCGGAGATACGCAGTATTTT

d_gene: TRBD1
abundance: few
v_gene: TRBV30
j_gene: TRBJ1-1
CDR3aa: CAWRGTGPEAFF
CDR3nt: TGTGCCTGGAGAGGGACAGGGCCTGAAGCTTTCTTT

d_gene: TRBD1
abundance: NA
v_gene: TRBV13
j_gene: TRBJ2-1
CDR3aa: CASSQDRGRRNEQFF
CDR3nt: TGTGCCAGCAGCCAGGACAGGGGCAGGCGCAATGAGCAGTTCTTC

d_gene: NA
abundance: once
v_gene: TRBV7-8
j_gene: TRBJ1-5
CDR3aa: CASSLEGHGEQPQHF
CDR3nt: TGTGCCAGCAGCTTAGAGGGACACGGAGAACAGCCCCAGCATTTT

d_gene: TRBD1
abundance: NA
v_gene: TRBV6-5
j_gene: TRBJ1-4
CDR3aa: CASTDRGHSNEKLFF
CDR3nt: TGTGCCAGCACGGACAGGGGGCATTCTAATGAAAAACTGTTTTTT

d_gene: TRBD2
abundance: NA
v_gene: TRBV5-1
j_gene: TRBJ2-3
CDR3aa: CASSLRTSELDTQYF
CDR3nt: TGCGCCAGCAGCTTGAGGACTAGCGAGTTAGATACGCAGTATTTT

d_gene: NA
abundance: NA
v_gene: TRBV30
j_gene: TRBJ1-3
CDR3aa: CAWSVGSSGNTIYF
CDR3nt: TGTGCCTGGAGTGTCGGTAGCTCTGGAAACACCATATATTTT

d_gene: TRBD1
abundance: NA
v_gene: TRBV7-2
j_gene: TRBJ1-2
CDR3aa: CASSPGQSIGYTF
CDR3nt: TGTGCCAGCAGCCCGGGACAGAGTATTGGCTACACCTTC

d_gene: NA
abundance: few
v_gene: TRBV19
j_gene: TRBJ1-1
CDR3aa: CASSRTGYTEAFF
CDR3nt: TGTGCCAGTAGTCGAACAGGGTACACTGAAGCTTTCTTT

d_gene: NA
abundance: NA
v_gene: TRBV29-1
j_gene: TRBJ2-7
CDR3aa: CSAADGTFSYEQYF
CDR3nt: TGCAGCGCGGCGGACGGGACATTCTCCTACGAGCAGTACTTC

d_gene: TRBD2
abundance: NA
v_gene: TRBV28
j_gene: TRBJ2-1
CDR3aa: CASSFSSGSDEQFF
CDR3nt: TGTGCCAGCAGTTTCTCTAGCGGGAGCGATGAGCAGTTCTTC

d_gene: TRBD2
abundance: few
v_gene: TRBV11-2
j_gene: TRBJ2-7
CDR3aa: CASRLAGGGSYEQYF
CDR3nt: TGTGCCAGCAGATTAGCGGGAGGGGGGTCCTACGAGCAGTACTTC

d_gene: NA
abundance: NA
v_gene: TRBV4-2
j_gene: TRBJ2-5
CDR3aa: CASSQQGIEETQYF
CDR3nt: TGTGCCAGCAGCCAACAGGGAATCGAAGAGACCCAGTACTTC

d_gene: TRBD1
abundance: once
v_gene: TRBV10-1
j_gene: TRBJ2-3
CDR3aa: CASSSTSGTDSTDTQYF
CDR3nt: TGCGCCAGCAGTTCTACCTCCGGGACAGATAGCACAGATACGCAGTATTTT

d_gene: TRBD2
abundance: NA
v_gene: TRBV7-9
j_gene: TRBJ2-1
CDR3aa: CASSRARAGGPGVYEQFF
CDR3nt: TGTGCCAGCAGCCGCGCGAGAGCGGGAGGGCCGGGGGTCTATGAGCAGTTCTTC

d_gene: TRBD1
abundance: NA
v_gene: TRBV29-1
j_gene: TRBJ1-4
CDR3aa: CSVRRGTNEKLFF
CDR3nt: TGCAGCGTGCGCAGGGGGACTAATGAAAAACTGTTTTTT

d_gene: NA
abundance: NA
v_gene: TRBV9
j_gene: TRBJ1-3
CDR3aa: CASSAQGWAGGNTIYF
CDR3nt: TGTGCCAGCAGCGCCCAAGGTTGGGCGGGGGGAAACACCATATATTTT

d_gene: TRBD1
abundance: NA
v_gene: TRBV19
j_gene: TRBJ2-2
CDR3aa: CASRNWAGGRGTNTGELFF
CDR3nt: TGTGCCAGTAGAAACTGGGCAGGGGGCCGGGGGACGAACACCGGGGAGCTGTTTTTT

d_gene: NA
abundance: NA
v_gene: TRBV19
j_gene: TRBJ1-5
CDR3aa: CASSLVSGFNQPQHF
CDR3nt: TGTGCCAGTAGTTTGGTTTCAGGGTTCAATCAGCCCCAGCATTTT

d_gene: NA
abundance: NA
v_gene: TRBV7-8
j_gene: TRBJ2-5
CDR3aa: CASSLAGYQETQYF
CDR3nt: TGTGCCAGCAGCTTGGCGGGATACCAAGAGACCCAGTACTTC

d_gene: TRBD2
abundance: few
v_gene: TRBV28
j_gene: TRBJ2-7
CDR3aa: CASSLYGGLAGGLSSYEQYF
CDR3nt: TGTGCCAGCAGTTTATACGGGGGGCTAGCGGGAGGCCTAAGCTCCTACGAGCAGTACTTC

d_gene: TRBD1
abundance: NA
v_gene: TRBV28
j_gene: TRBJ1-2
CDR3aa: CASTFPRIQGGYGYTF
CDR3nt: TGTGCCAGCACCTTCCCCCGCATACAGGGGGGCTATGGCTACACCTTC

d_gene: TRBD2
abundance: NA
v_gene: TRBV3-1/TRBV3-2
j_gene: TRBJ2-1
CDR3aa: CASSQDWSGSRVDEQFF
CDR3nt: TGTGCCAGCAGCCAAGACTGGAGCGGGAGCAGGGTGGATGAGCAGTTCTTC

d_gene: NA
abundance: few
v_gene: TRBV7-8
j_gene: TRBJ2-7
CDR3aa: CASSSRRLGRQSYEQYF
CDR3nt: TGTGCCAGCAGCTCCAGACGACTTGGACGACAGTCCTACGAGCAGTACTTC

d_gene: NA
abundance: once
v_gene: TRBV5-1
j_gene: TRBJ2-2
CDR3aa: CASQRRRAANTGELFF
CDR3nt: TGCGCCAGCCAAAGGAGGAGGGCCGCGAACACCGGGGAGCTGTTTTTT

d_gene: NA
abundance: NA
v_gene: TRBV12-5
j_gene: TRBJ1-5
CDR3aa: CASGSGFWPQHF
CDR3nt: TGTGCTAGTGGTTCCGGTTTCTGGCCCCAGCATTTT

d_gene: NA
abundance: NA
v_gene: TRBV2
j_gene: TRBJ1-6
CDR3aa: CATHSEGNSPLHF
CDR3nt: TGTGCCACCCACTCGGAGGGCAATTCACCCCTCCACTTT

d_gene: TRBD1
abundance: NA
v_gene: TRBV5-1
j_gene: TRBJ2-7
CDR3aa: CASSLRQGSYEQYF
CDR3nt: TGCGCCAGCAGCTTGCGACAGGGGTCCTACGAGCAGTACTTC